This T cell receptor (beta chain) was observed in a study of response to subunit inactivated influenza vaccine. Regarding the study as a whole: Authors suggested each seasonal influenza vaccination recruits few new T cells.

MiXCR, run by TCRdb on the RT-PCR reads, gives a single entry per CDR3 protein. The repertoire holds roughly 150,000 distinct CDR3 sequences, with approximately 11% as singletons. For this clonotype: Antigen: not known. Given a much more abundant clone one base away, this may be a read error.

The CDR3 contains 14 residues. Germline V gene data show CDR1 as LGHNA and CDR2 as YSLEER. The specimen was non-naive T cells sorted from PBMCs, collected 40 to 50 days after vaccination. The source is a man aged 45 to 65 who received an inactivated influenza vaccine. This rearrangement joins TRBV4-3 to TRBJ2-5; 8 positions match TRBD1. The CDR3 region is CAGSKDRGRETQYF. DNA for the CDR3: TGCGCCGGCAGCAAAGACAGGGGCCGAGAGACCCAGTACTTC.